This T cell receptor beta chain was obtained from a study of cytomegalovirus exposure and HLA in healthy donors. Study-level findings and limits: About 87% or about 30% of the time was how often most TCR beta V segments were productive, according to an earlier analysis.

This clone appeared a few times. Antigen: not known. This CDR3 is 18 amino acids long. Trimming left V 8 bases short and J 0 bases short, with 25 bases between. The V gene's germline CDR1 is MDHEN and CDR2 SYDVKM. The study ran its PCR with 60 Vbeta and 13 Jbeta primers. In the original analysis: Unique TCR beta chains totaled around 86 million in a later count, with roughly 10 million of them shared. Libraries were prepared by immunoSEQ multiplex PCR; TCRdb keeps only in-frame clonotypes and omits some of them. V, J and clone size reflect that table, while D and trimming were determined from the DNA. The sample includes roughly 140,000 clones, 70% to 90% of them seen just once.

This TCR was recovered from a woman between 18 and 29 years old in good health and CMV-seronegative. The chain links TRBV28 to TRBJ1-1; D is unclear. Sample: PBMCs. The CDR3 loop is CASPPIIPSQAMNTEAFF. CDR3 bases: TGTGCCAGCCCTCCTATTATTCCCAGCCAGGCTATGAACACTGAAGCTTTCTTT.